This passage covers 8 T cell receptor beta chains from one sample sequenced in a study of T-cell memory formation after mild COVID-19. One entry per CDR3 protein results from TCRdb running MiXCR on the 5' RACE reads. The sample consists of fewer than 700,000 distinct CDR3 sequences, about a fifth of them appearing once. Sample: PBMCs or a T cell subset sorted from them (not recorded which). Every receptor here comes from an adult woman who had mild COVID-19 (a few samples of this study predate the infection). Cell type and time point are not known.

This clonotype has only a few counts. This chain links TRBV18 with TRBJ2-2; D is ambiguous. CDR1 and CDR2 (germline): KGHSH, LQKENI. The CDR3 consists of 18 residues. Trimming left V 4 bases short and J 4 bases short, with 22 bases between. CDR3 in amino acids: CASSLSKAPYTFTGELFF. CDR3 nucleotides: TGTGCCAGCTCACTCAGTAAGGCACCCTACACTTTCACCGGGGAGCTGTTTTTT.

This clonotype has just a few counts. The chain is built from TRBV24-1 and TRBJ2-3, with 7 bases aligning to TRBD1. Germline V gene lookup returns CDR1 KGHDR and CDR2 SFDVKD. V shed 0 bases and J 2 bases; nucleotides not matched to a gene: 7. The CDR3 is made up of 17 amino acids. The CDR3 DNA reads TGTGCCACCAGTGATTTGGATCAGGGACAGACCACAGATACGCAGTATTTT. Amino acid sequence: CATSDLDQGQTTDTQYF.

The chain employs TRBV5-4 and TRBJ2-2, with D unresolved. Deletions cut 2 bases from V and 6 bases from J, with 8 bases between. The CDR3 contains 13 residues. Germline CDR1 and CDR2: SGHNT and YYREEE (reference sequence). The CDR3 reads CASSFGVAGELFF. For the CDR3, the DNA is TGTGCCAGCAGCTTTGGGGTGGCCGGGGAGCTGTTTTTT.

This clonotype was detected only a few times. The V and J genes are TRBV28 and TRBJ2-4; TRBD2 aligns across 10 bases. CDR3 size: 17 residues. The J segment lost 1 base and the V segment lost 5 bases, leaving 8 bases of the junction unmatched. Germline V lookup: CDR1 MDHEN, CDR2 SYDVKM. CDR3 sequence (DNA): TGTGCCAGCAGTACCCCAGCTAGCGGGAGTGCCAAAAACATTCAGTACTTC. This translates into CASSTPASGSAKNIQYF. Looking up the rest from reference TRBV28 and TRBJ2-4 gives the full variable domain: DVKVTQSSRYLVKRTGEKVFLECVQDMDHENMFWYRQDPGLGLRLIYFSYDVKMKEKGDIPEGYSVSREKKERFSLILESASTNQTSMYLCASSTPASGSAKNIQYFGAGTRLSVL.

This clonotype came up a few times. The chain combines TRBV11-3 with TRBJ2-4; the D call may be TRBD1 or TRBD2 (5 bases each). The V end lost 6 bases, the J end lost 0 bases, and 15 bases lay between the germline ends. Germline V gives CDR1 SGHNT, CDR2 YENEEA. The CDR3 sequence is 16 residues long. The CDR3 region is CASSLVGELAKNIQYF. DNA for the CDR3: TGTGCCAGCAGTCTAGTGGGGGAACTAGCCAAAAACATTCAGTACTTC.

The chain links TRBV14 to TRBJ1-1; 7 nucleotides line up with TRBD1. This CDR3 contains 16 residues. The germline gives CDR1 SGHDN, CDR2 FVKESK. With V trimmed by 2 bases and J by 3 bases, 9 bases remained unmatched. Here the CDR3 DNA reads TGTGCCAGCAGCCAACTCACAGGGGCCGGTGACACTGAAGCTTTCTTT. Translating gives CASSQLTGAGDTEAFF.

CDR3 nucleotides: TGTGCCAGCAGCTTAGGCCCGGAGGCAGATACGCAGTATTTT. This translates into CASSLGPEADTQYF. V is TRBV7-6 and J is TRBJ2-3, with a weak D call TRBD2 (5 bases). There are 14 residues in the CDR3. Trimming shortened V by 1 base and J by 4 bases, and 9 bases separated the two germline ends. In germline, CDR1 is SGHVS, CDR2 FNYEAQ.

The chain carries TRBV9 and TRBJ1-1; D perhaps matches TRBD1 (6 bases). Germline CDR1 reads SGDLS; CDR2 reads YYNGEE. The CDR3 extends over 14 amino acids. V lost 1 base and J 4 bases, leaving 11 bases between the germline ends. CDR3 in amino acids: CASSVLGGGTEAFF. CDR3 in DNA: TGTGCCAGCAGCGTACTGGGGGGCGGCACTGAAGCTTTCTTT.